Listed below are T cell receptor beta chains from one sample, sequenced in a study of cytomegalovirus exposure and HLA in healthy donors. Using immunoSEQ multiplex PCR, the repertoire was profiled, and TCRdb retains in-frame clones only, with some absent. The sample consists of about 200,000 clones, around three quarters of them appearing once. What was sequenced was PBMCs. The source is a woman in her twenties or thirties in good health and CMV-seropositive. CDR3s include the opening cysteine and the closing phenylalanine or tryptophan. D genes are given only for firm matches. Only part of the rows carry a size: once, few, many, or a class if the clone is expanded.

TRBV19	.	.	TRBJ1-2	CASSYSLSNYGYTF	TGTGCCAGTAGCTACAGCTTATCTAACTATGGCTACACCTTC
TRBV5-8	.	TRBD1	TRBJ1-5	CASSHDRVQPQHF	TGTGCCAGCAGTCATGACAGGGTCCAGCCCCAGCATTTT
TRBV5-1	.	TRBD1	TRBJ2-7	CASTKPGQGYEQYF	TGCGCCAGCACCAAACCGGGACAGGGCTACGAGCAGTACTTC
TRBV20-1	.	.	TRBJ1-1	CSATLYTEAFF	TGCAGTGCTACTTTATACACTGAAGCTTTCTTT
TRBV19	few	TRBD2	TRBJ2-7	CASSTSGSIEQYF	TGTGCCAGTAGTACTAGCGGGAGCATCGAGCAGTACTTC
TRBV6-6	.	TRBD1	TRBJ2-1	CASSYFGTGGYEQFF	TGTGCCAGCAGTTACTTCGGGACAGGGGGCTATGAGCAGTTCTTC
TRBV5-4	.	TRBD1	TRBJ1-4	CASRPGGAANEKLFF	TGTGCCAGCAGACCAGGGGGCGCGGCTAATGAAAAACTGTTTTTT
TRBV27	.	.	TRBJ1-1	CASSHQVGNTEAFF	TGTGCCAGCAGTCATCAGGTCGGAAACACTGAAGCTTTCTTT
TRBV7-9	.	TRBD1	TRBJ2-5	CASSLLGQGAMKTQYF	TGTGCCAGCAGCCTACTGGGACAGGGGGCGATGAAGACCCAGTACTTC
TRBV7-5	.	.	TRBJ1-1	CARSQGNTEAFF	TGTGCCAGATCACAGGGAAACACTGAAGCTTTCTTT